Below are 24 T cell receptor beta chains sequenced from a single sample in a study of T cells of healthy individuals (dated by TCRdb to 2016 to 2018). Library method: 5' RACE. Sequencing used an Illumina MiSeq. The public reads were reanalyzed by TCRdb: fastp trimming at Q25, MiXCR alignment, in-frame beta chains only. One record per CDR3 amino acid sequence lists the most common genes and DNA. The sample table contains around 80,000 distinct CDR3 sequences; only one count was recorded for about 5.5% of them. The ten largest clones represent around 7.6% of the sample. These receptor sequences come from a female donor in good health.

CDR3 nucleotide sequence: TGTGCCAGTAGTATTGGGGCCGGGACCATACGCGAGACCCAGTACTTC. Translating gives CASSIGAGTIRETQYF. The rearrangement links TRBV19 to TRBJ2-5; D is perhaps TRBD1 or TRBD2 (5 bases each). The CDR3 is made up of 16 amino acids. Germline loops: CDR1 LNHDA, CDR2 SQIVND (reference sequence). Trimming took off 3 bases at V and 5 bases at J, with 19 bases between the two ends.

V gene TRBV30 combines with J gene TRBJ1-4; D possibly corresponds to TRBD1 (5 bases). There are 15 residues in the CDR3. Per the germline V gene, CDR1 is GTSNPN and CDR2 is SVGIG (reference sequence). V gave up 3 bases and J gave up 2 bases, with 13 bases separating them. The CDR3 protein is CAWRHTPGTNEKLFF. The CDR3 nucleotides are TGTGCCTGGAGGCACACCCCAGGGACTAATGAAAAACTGTTTTTT.

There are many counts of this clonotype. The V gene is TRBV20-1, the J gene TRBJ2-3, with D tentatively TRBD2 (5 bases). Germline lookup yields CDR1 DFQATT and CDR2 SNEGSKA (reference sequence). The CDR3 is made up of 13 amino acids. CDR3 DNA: TGCTCTCCCTTGCCTAGCTCGATAGGTACGCAGTATTTT. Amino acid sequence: CSPLPSSIGTQYF.

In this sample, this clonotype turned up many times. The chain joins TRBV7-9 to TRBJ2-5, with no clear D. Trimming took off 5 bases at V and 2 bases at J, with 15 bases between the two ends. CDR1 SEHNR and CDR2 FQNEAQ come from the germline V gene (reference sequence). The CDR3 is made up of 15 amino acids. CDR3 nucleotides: TGTGCCAGCAGCCCGGGCGTGGCGCTGCAAGAGACCCAGTACTTC. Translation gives CASSPGVALQETQYF.

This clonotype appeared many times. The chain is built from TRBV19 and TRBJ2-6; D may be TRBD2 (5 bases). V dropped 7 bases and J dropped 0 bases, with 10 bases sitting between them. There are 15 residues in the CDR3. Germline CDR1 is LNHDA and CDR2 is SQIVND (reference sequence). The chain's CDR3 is CASIDYYSGANVLTF. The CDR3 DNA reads TGTGCCAGTATTGACTACTACTCTGGGGCCAACGTCCTGACTTTC. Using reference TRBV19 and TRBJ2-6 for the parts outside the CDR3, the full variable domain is DGGITQSPKYLFRKEGQNVTLSCEQNLNHDAMYWYRQDPGQGLRLIYYSQIVNDFQKGDIAEGYSVSREKKESFPLTVTSAQKNPTAFYLCASIDYYSGANVLTFGAGSRLTVL.

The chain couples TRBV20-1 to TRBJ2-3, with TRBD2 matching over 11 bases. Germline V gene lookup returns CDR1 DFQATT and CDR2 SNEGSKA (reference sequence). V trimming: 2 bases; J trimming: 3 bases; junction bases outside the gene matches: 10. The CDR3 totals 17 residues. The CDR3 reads CSARSEGGTSGTDTQYF. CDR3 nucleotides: TGCAGTGCTAGATCGGAGGGAGGGACTAGCGGAACAGATACGCAGTATTTT.

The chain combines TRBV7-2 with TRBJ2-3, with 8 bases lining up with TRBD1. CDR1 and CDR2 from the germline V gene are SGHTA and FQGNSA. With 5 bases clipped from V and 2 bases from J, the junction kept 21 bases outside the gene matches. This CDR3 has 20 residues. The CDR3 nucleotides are TGTGCCAGCAGCCGCTACCCCCCGGGACAGGCCCGGAGATCCACAGATACGCAGTATTTT. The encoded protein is CASSRYPPGQARRSTDTQYF.

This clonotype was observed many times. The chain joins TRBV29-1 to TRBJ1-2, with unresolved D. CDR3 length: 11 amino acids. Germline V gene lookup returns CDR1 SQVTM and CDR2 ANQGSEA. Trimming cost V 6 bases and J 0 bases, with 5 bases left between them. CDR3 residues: CSVQANYGYTF. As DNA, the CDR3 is TGCAGCGTCCAGGCTAACTATGGCTACACCTTC. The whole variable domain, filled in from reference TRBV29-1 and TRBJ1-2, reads SAVISQKPSRDICQRGTSLTIQCQVDSQVTMMFWYRQQPGQSLTLIATANQGSEATYESGFVIDKFPISRPNLTFSTLTVSNMSPEDSSIYLCSVQANYGYTFGSGTRLTVV.

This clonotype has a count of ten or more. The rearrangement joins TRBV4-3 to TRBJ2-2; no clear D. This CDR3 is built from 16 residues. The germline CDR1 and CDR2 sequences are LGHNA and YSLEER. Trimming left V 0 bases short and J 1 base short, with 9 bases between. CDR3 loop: CASSQDPSGNTGELFF. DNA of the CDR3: TGCGCCAGCAGCCAAGATCCTTCGGGGAACACCGGGGAGCTGTTTTTT.

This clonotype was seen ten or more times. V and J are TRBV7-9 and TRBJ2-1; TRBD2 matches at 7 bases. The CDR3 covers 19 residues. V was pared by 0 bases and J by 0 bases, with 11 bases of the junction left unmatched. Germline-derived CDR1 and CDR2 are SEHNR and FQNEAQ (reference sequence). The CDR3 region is CASSLAPLGGPSSYNEQFF. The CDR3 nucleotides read TGTGCCAGCAGCTTAGCCCCTCTGGGAGGGCCAAGCTCCTACAATGAGCAGTTCTTC.

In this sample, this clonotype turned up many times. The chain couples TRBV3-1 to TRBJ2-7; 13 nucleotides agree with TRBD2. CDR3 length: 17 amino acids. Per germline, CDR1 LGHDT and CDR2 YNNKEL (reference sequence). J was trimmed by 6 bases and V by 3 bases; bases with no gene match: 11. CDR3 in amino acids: CASSHITGLAGVIEQYF. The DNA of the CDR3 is TGTGCCAGCAGCCACATTACAGGACTAGCGGGAGTCATCGAGCAGTACTTC.

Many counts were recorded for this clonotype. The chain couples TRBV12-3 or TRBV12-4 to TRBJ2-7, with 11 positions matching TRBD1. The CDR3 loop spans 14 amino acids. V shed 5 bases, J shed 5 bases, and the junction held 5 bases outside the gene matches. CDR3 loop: CASSPGQGVDEQYF. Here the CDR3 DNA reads TGTGCCAGCAGTCCGGGACAGGGGGTAGACGAGCAGTACTTC.

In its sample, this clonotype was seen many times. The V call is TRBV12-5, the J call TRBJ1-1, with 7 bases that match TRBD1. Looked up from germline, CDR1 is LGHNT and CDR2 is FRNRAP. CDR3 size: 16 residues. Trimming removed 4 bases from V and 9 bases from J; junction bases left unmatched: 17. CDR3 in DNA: TGTGCTAGTGGTTCCCTTATGGGGACAGCGGACGGTAAAGCTTTCTTT. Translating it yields CASGSLMGTADGKAFF.

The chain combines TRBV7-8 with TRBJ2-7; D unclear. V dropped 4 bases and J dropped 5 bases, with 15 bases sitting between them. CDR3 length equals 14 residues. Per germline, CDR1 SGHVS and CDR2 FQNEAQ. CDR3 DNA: TGTGCCAGCAGCTCCTACGGGCGTGTGGACGAGCAGTACTTC. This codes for CASSSYGRVDEQYF.

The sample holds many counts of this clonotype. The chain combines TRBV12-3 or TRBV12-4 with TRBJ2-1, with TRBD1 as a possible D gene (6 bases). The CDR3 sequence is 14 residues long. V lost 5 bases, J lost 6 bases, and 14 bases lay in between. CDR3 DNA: TGTGCCAGCAGTCCACAGGGAAGGGGCAATGAGCAGTTCTTC. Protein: CASSPQGRGNEQFF.

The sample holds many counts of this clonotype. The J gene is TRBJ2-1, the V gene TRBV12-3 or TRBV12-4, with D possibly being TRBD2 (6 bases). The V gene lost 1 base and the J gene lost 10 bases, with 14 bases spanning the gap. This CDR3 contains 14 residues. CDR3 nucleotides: TGTGCCAGCAGTTTAGTCGGACTACCCCAGGAGCAGTTCTTC. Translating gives CASSLVGLPQEQFF.

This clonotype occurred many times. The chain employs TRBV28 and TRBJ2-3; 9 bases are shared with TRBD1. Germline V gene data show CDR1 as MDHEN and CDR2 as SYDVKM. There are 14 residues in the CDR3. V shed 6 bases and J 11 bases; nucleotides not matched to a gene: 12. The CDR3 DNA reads TGTGCCAGCAGCCCGGGACAGGGTGTACGAGGGCAGTATTTT. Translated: CASSPGQGVRGQYF.

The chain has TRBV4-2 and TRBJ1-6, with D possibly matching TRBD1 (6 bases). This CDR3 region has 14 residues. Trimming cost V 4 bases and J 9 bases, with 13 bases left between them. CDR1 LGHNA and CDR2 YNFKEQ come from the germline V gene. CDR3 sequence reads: CASSPQGVGSPLHF. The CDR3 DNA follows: TGTGCCAGCAGCCCACAGGGAGTCGGTTCACCCCTCCACTTT.

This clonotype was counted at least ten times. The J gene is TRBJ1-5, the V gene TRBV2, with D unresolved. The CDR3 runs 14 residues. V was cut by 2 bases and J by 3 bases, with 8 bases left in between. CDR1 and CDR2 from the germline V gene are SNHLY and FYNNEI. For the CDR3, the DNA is TGTGCCAGCAGTGAACAAAGGGCCAATCAGCCCCAGCATTTT. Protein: CASSEQRANQPQHF.

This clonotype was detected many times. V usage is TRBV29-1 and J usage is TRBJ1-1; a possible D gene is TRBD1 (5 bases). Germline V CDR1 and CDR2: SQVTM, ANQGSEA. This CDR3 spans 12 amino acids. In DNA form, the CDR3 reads TGCAGGGCGTCAGGGTCGAACACTGAAGCTTTCTTT. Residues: CRASGSNTEAFF.

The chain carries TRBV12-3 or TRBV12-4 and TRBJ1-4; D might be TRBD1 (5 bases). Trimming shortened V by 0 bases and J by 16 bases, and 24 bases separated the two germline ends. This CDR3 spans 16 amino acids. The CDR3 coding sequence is TGTGCCAGCAGTTTAGCGGGTGAGGGGCTTGACGGGGCCCCGTTTTTT. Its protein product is CASSLAGEGLDGAPFF.

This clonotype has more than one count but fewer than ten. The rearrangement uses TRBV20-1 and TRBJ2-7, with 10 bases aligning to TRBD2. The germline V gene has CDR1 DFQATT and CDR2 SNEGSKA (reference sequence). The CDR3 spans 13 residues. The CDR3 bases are TGCAGTGCCAGAGGGGGCCTAGCGGGAGACCCGGCGGTC. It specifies CSARGGLAGDPAV.

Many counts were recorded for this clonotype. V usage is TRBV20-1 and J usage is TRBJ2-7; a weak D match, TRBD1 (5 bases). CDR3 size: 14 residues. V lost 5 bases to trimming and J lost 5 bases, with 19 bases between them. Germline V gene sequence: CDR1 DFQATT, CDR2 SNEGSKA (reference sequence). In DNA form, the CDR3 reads TGCAGTGCTCTCAGGGATATCAACGGAGACGAGCAGTACTTC. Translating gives CSALRDINGDEQYF.

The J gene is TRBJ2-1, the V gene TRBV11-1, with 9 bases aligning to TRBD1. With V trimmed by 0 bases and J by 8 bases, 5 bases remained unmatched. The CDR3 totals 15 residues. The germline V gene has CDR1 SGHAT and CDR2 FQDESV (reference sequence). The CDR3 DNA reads TGTGCCAGCAGCTTAGCGGGGACAGGGTACGATGAGCAGTTCTTC. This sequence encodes CASSLAGTGYDEQFF.